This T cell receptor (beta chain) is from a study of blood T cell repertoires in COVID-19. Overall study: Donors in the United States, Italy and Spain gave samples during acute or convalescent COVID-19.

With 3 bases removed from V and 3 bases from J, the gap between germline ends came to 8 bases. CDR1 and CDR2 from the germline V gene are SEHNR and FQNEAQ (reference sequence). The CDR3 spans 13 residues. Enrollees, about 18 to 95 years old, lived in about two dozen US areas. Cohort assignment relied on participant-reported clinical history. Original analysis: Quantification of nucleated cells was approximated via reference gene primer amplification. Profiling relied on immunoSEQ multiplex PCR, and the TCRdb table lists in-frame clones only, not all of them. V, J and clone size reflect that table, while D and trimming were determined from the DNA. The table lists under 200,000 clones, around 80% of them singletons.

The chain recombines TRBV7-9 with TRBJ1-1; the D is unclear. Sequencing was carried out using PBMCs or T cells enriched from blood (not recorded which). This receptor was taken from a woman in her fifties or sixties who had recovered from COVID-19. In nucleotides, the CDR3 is TGTGCCAGCAGCTTTAACCCGGACACTGAAGCTTTCTTT. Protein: CASSFNPDTEAFF.